The T cell receptor (beta chain) under discussion was sequenced for a study of graft-versus-host responses after intestinal transplantation. At the level of the study: Transplantation in recipients was multivisceral, liver-intestinal, or isolated intestinal.

The CDR3 spans 20 residues. This clone has a single count. What it binds is unknown. TCRdb's table, derived via immunoSEQ multiplex PCR, lists solely in-frame clones and lacks some. Here the sample spans about 54,000 clones, roughly nine tenths being singletons. Study conclusions and caveats: The highest levels of circulating GvH clones went along with early declines in HvG clones after transplant. Allografts carried high graft-versus-host to host-versus-graft clonal ratios in patients having graft-donor T cell macrochimerism.

V is TRBV21-1 and J is TRBJ2-6; TRBD1, the table's D call, was not compared with the DNA. TRBV21-1 is recorded as a pseudogene. This TCR was sampled from a human patient who received an intestinal transplant, so some T cells may come from the graft donor. The specimen was PBMCs, collected around 95 weeks after intestinal transplant. CDR3 in DNA: TGTGCCAGCAGCAAAGAGGACAGCAAAAAACGCATCTCTGGGGCCAACGTCCTGACTTTC. Protein product: CASSKEDSKKRISGANVLTF.